This paragraph reports one T cell receptor (beta chain). The antigen is not known. Investigators reverse transcribed all isolated RNA, so they sequenced expressed TCRB transcripts. The assay was immunoSEQ multiplex PCR, and TCRdb's table has in-frame clones only and misses some. The table lists tens of thousands of clones, 55% to 75% of them singletons, with about 3.9% in the top ten. The data were obtained in a study of beta chain features in type 1 diabetes. Study-level results: Among patients with Type 1 diabetes, TCRB CDR3s were moderately but significantly shorter in every one of the four CD4+ subsets.

After removal of 3 bases from V and 3 bases from J, the junction contained 1 base not matched to a gene. From germline, CDR1 is SGHNT and CDR2 YYREEE (reference sequence). The CDR3 has 14 residues. Using CD45RO/CCR7/CD25/CD127/CD95/CD27, CD4+ naive, central memory, regulatory and stem cell-like memory cells were sorted. The TCR was taken from a man aged 18 to 35 with type 1 diabetes. The sample taken for sequencing was Tregs from blood. The chain recombines TRBV5-4 with TRBJ1-1; 11 bases align to TRBD1. The CDR3 reads CASSWTGGHTEAFF. Written as DNA, the CDR3 is TGTGCCAGCAGCTGGACAGGGGGCCACACTGAAGCTTTCTTT.